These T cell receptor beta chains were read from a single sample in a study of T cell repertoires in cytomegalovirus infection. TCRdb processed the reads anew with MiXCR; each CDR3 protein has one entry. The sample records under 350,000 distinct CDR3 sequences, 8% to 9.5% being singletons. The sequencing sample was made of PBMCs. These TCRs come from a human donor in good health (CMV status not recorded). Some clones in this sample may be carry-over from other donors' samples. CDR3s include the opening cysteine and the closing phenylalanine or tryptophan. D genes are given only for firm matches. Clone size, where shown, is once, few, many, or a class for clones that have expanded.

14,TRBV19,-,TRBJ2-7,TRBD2,TGTGCCAGTAGTACGGGAGGAGGCTCCTACGAGCAGTACTTC,CASSTGGGSYEQYF
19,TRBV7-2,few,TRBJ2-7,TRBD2,TGTGCCAGCAGCTTAGCGGGGCTAGCGGGAGGGTCCGCCGCCTACGAGCAGTACTTC,CASSLAGLAGGSAAYEQYF
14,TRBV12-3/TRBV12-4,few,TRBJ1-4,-,TGTGCCAGCAGTTTAGGGCAGAGGGATAGAAAACTGTTTTTT,CASSLGQRDRKLFF
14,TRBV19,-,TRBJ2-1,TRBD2,TGTGCCAGTAGTATAGGACTAGCGGTAAATGAGCAGTTCTTC,CASSIGLAVNEQFF
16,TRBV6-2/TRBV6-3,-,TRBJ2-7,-,TGTGCCAGCAGTTACTCGACTTCAGGGGTCTCCTACGAGCAGTACTTC,CASSYSTSGVSYEQYF
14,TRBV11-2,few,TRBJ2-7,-,TGTGCCAGCAGCCCGCCAGGATTCGGGTACGAGCAGTACTTC,CASSPPGFGYEQYF
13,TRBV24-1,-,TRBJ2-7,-,TGTGCCACCAGTGACGGAGGACGAAGCGAGCAGTACTTC,CATSDGGRSEQYF
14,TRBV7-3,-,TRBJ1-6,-,TGTGCCAGCAGCTCACAGGGTTATAATTCACCCCTCCACTTT,CASSSQGYNSPLHF
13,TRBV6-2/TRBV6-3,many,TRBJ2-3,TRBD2,TGTGCCAGCCAGCGGGAGCTCACAGATACGCAGTATTTT,CASQRELTDTQYF
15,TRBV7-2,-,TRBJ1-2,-,TGTGCCAGCAGCTTTTCGACAACCGGAAGCGGCGGCTACACCTTC,CASSFSTTGSGGYTF
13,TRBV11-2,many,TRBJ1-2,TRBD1,TGTGCCAGCAGCTTACAGGGGGCGGCGGGCTACACCTTC,CASSLQGAAGYTF
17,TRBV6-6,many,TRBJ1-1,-,TGTGCCAGCAGTTACGCTAGTGGGAGGGGGGCGAACACTGAAGCTTTCTTT,CASSYASGRGANTEAFF
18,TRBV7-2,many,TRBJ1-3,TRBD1,TGTGCCAGCAGCTTGGTCAGGACAGGCCATCTTCCTGGAAACACCATATATTTT,CASSLVRTGHLPGNTIYF
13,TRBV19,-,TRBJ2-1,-,TGTGCCAGTAGTATTGGATTGCCTAATGAGCAGTTCTTC,CASSIGLPNEQFF
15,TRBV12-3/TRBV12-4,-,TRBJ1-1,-,TGTGCCAGCAGTTCCGCGTCGGCCCGTGGCACTGAAGCTTTCTTT,CASSSASARGTEAFF
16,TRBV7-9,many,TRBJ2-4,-,TGTGCCAGCAGCCCCCCCCTCCAGGGCGATCGGAACATTCAGTACTTC,CASSPPLQGDRNIQYF
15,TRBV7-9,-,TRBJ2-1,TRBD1,TGTGCCAGCAGCCAGACAGGGGGTCTGTACAATGAGCAGTTCTTC,CASSQTGGLYNEQFF
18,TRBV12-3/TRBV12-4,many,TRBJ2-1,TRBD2,TGTGCCAGCACTCCCTCGGGGGGGGGATTGGGCTCCTACAATGAGCAGTTCTTC,CASTPSGGGLGSYNEQFF
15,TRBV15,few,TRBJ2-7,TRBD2,TGTGCCACCAGCAGGACTAGCGGGGGACCCTACGAGCAGTACTTC,CATSRTSGGPYEQYF
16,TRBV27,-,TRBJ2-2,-,TGTGCCAGCAGTTTAGTTGGGATAATTCGGACCGGGGAGCTGTTTTTT,CASSLVGIIRTGELFF